This T cell receptor (beta chain) was recorded in a study of post-analysis software for immune sequencing data. Background on the study: Included courses were relapsing-remitting and secondary progressive multiple sclerosis; progressive-relapsing multiple sclerosis was also included. Study conclusions and caveats: Multiple sclerosis patients had significantly lower normalized Chao1 diversity than controls. The five TRBV segments detected at higher frequency in patients than in controls included TRBV5-6, TRBV5-1 and TRBV20-1.

This clonotype has just a few counts. Its antigen remains unknown. Each TCR beta cDNA library carried unique molecular identifiers. cDNA molecules numbering roughly 500,000 came from approximately 1 to 10 million T cells. MiXCR, applied by TCRdb to the PCR reads, yields one record per CDR3 protein. The data contain about 820,000 distinct CDR3 sequences, around 53% of them seen just once; the ten biggest clones take up around 4.5%. Trimming pared 6 bases from V and 3 bases from J, leaving 15 bases between. Germline lookup yields CDR1 SGHTA and CDR2 FQGNSA. The CDR3 spans 14 residues. The gene calls are TRBV7-2 and TRBJ2-7; the D gene could be TRBD1 or TRBD2 (5 bases each). Material for sequencing was blood. This TCR was recovered from a girl aged 5 to 17 with multiple sclerosis. CDR3 DNA: TGTGCCAGCAGTTTAAACCGGGGCGGCTACGAGCAGTACTTC. This sequence encodes CASSLNRGGYEQYF.